The T cell receptor (beta chain) under discussion was sequenced for a study of cytomegalovirus exposure and HLA in healthy donors. Looking at the study overall: The 100 million to 140 million unique TCR beta sequences, from about 179 million T cells, were found by an earlier analysis.

This clone was seen more than once but under ten times. Its antigen is undetermined. Study-wide findings and caveats: Being productive about 90% or about 30% of the time was typical of most TCR beta V segments in an earlier analysis.

Trimming at V came to 10 bases and at J to 2 bases, leaving 8 bases not matched to a gene. CDR3 size: 15 residues. Germline CDR1 and CDR2: MDHEN and SYDVKM. With 60 Vbeta and 13 Jbeta primers, the PCR was carried out. Original processing methods: A later analysis tallied roughly 77 million unique TCR beta chains, about 12 million of them shared. Produced via immunoSEQ multiplex PCR; TCRdb's table is partial and in-frame only. V, J and clone size are taken as reported in that table, and D and trimming were inferred from the DNA itself. The sample carries fewer than 200,000 clones, roughly 80% recorded once. Each donor's status was that of a healthy bone marrow donor.

The chain employs TRBV28 and TRBJ2-6; 7 nucleotides agree with TRBD2. This receptor was identified in a woman younger than 35 in good health and CMV-seronegative. The sequenced material came from PBMCs. The CDR3 DNA reads TGTGCCACGGTTAAGGGAGGGGCTGGGGCCAACGTCCTGACTTTC. This encodes CATVKGGAGANVLTF.